This paragraph covers one TCR beta chain sequence. Sequenced material consisted of expressed TCRB transcripts (all of the isolated RNA was reverse transcribed). Some clones are missing from TCRdb's copy, which holds only in-frame ones; the method was immunoSEQ multiplex PCR. Of hundreds of thousands of clones listed, under 20% were seen once; the top ten hold about 0.02%. The germline gives CDR1 KGHSH, CDR2 LQKENI. The length of the CDR3 is 14 residues. V lost 6 bases, J lost 2 bases, and 13 bases lay in between. The data stem from a study of beta chain features in type 1 diabetes. One heparinised blood draw, averaging about 100 mL, came from each donor.

This TCR came from a woman aged 18-30 years in good health. V gene TRBV18 combines with J gene TRBJ2-5; no definite D call. Sequencing input: naive CD4+ T cells from blood. The chain's CDR3 is CASSNPNKQETQYF. The DNA of the CDR3 is TGTGCCAGCTCGAACCCAAATAAACAAGAGACCCAGTACTTC.